These 12 T cell receptor beta chains share one sample of origin, sequenced in a study of cytomegalovirus exposure and HLA in healthy donors. Assay used: immunoSEQ multiplex PCR; TCRdb lists only in-frame clones, some missing. The data show approximately 200,000 clones, about 81% seen once. The sample was PBMCs. These receptor sequences come from a woman in her thirties in good health and CMV-seronegative.

The chain joins TRBV28 to TRBJ2-2; tentative D call: TRBD1 (6 bases). This CDR3 comprises 18 residues. Trimming shortened V by 3 bases and J by 5 bases, and 22 bases separated the two germline ends. Germline V gene sequence: CDR1 MDHEN, CDR2 SYDVKM. CDR3 in amino acids: CASSFGNFGTGHTGELFF. CDR3 coding DNA: TGTGCCAGCAGTTTCGGCAATTTCGGAACAGGGCATACCGGGGAGCTGTTTTTT. The variable domain in full, with the rest retrieved from reference TRBV28 and TRBJ2-2, is DVKVTQSSRYLVKRTGEKVFLECVQDMDHENMFWYRQDPGLGLRLIYFSYDVKMKEKGDIPEGYSVSREKKERFSLILESASTNQTSMYLCASSFGNFGTGHTGELFFGEGSRLTVL.

This chain uses TRBV27 with TRBJ2-7; 10 nucleotides line up with TRBD1. Germline assignment: CDR1 MNHEY and CDR2 SMNVEV (reference sequence). The V segment lost 5 bases and the J segment 2 bases; nucleotides outside the gene matches: 6. The CDR3 covers 15 residues. The CDR3 DNA reads TGTGCCAGCAGTCGGGGGACAGGGGAGCCCTACGAGCAGTACTTC. It is translated as CASSRGTGEPYEQYF.

Here the CDR3 DNA reads TGTGCCAGCAGTTTTGCCGCGGGGGCTGTCTATGGCTACACCTTC. Translating gives CASSFAAGAVYGYTF. The chain joins TRBV28 to TRBJ1-2; a weak D match, TRBD1 (6 bases). Trimming pared 3 bases from V and 4 bases from J, leaving 15 bases between. Germline values: CDR1 MDHEN, CDR2 SYDVKM. The CDR3 is 15 residues long.

The CDR3, as DNA: TGTGCCAGCAGCCCTGGGCCCCCGACAAGCTATGGCTACACCTTC. Protein sequence: CASSPGPPTSYGYTF. The gene calls are TRBV6-5 and TRBJ1-2; D gene unclear. Germline CDR1 MNHEY, CDR2 SVGAGI. The CDR3 runs to 15 residues. The ends were cut back, 6 bases at V and 4 bases at J, with 18 bases in the middle.

The count of this clone is one. The rearrangement links TRBV28 to TRBJ1-1, with TRBD1 identical over 7 bases. The germline CDR1 and CDR2 sequences are MDHEN and SYDVKM. The CDR3 has 17 amino acids. Trimming cost V 4 bases and J 1 base; bases outside gene matches: 12. DNA of the CDR3: TGTGCCAGCAGTTCCCCAACAGGGGCTATGGGGAACACTGAAGCTTTCTTT. This encodes CASSSPTGAMGNTEAFF. The variable domain in full, completed from reference TRBV28 and TRBJ1-1, reads DVKVTQSSRYLVKRTGEKVFLECVQDMDHENMFWYRQDPGLGLRLIYFSYDVKMKEKGDIPEGYSVSREKKERFSLILESASTNQTSMYLCASSSPTGAMGNTEAFFGQGTRLTVV.

The chain has TRBV6-5 and TRBJ1-2; 7 bases fit TRBD1. V trimming: 5 bases; J trimming: 5 bases; junction bases outside the gene matches: 11. This CDR3 has 15 residues. Germline V gives CDR1 MNHEY, CDR2 SVGAGI. This CDR3 is CASSQTGSRAYGYTF. In DNA form, the CDR3 reads TGTGCCAGCAGTCAGACAGGGAGTCGGGCTTATGGCTACACCTTC.

About this clone: One end of the junction varies from germline; a read error may be responsible. V is TRBV6-1 and J is TRBJ2-7, with 9 bases that match TRBD1. The germline CDR1 and CDR2 sequences are MNHNS and SASEGT. CDR3 length: 13 amino acids. Here the CDR3 reads CASSELMTGTGIF. The CDR3 DNA reads TGTGCCAGCAGTGAGCTTATGACCGGGACAGGGATTTTC.

This clone was counted between two and nine times. The chain uses TRBV5-6 and TRBJ1-1; 9 positions match TRBD1. The germline V gene has CDR1 SGHDT and CDR2 YYEEEE. The CDR3 spans 15 residues. Germline trimming cut 2 bases from V and 1 base from J; bases unmatched to any gene: 3. CDR3 sequence (DNA): TGTGCCAGCAGCTTTAGGACAGGGGCGAACACTGAAGCTTTCTTT. Protein sequence: CASSFRTGANTEAFF.

This sequence joins TRBV27 and TRBJ2-4; D is uncertain. The CDR3 runs 15 residues. Trimming took 2 bases from V and 1 from J, leaving 9 bases between them. In germline, CDR1 is MNHEY, CDR2 SMNVEV (reference sequence). CDR3 coding DNA: TGTGCCAGCAGTTTAAGTGGTGAGGCCAAAAACATTCAGTACTTC. Residues: CASSLSGEAKNIQYF.

The chain carries TRBV27 and TRBJ2-5; 7 nucleotides agree with TRBD2. Germline assignment: CDR1 MNHEY and CDR2 SMNVEV (reference sequence). V lost 10 bases, J lost 1 base, and 6 bases stayed unmatched. The CDR3 sequence is 13 residues long. The CDR3 sequence is CATYGTTQETQYF. Written as DNA, the CDR3 is TGTGCCACCTATGGGACTACCCAAGAGACCCAGTACTTC.

The DNA of the CDR3 is TGTGCCATCAGTGAGGCCCTAGGGAGCGGGAGTAACACCTACGAGCAGTACTTC. Its translation is CAISEALGSGSNTYEQYF. The chain links TRBV10-3 to TRBJ2-7, with 8 bases identical to TRBD2. V lost 2 bases to trimming and J lost 2 bases; unmatched junction nucleotides: 14. CDR1 and CDR2 from the germline V gene are ENHRY and SYGVKD. The CDR3 contains 18 residues.

V usage is TRBV4-1 and J usage is TRBJ1-4; D is perhaps TRBD1 (5 bases). CDR1 and CDR2 (germline): MGHRA, YSYEKL. V lost 6 bases and J 5 bases, leaving 22 bases between the germline ends. The CDR3 consists of 17 residues. The CDR3 loop reads CASRNRPFRGQNEKLFF. The CDR3, as DNA: TGCGCCAGCAGGAACCGGCCATTTAGGGGTCAGAATGAAAAACTGTTTTTT.